A single sample gave rise to the 2 T cell receptor beta chains below, sequenced in a study of blood T cell repertoires in COVID-19. TCRdb's copy holds only in-frame clones and misses some; the assay was immunoSEQ multiplex PCR. This table has under 300,000 clones, roughly 81% appearing once. Sample: PBMCs or T cells enriched from blood (not recorded which). The receptor source for this set is a woman in her 50s who had been exposed to COVID-19.

The chain is built from TRBV19 and TRBJ1-1, with 8 bases identical to TRBD1. The CDR3 contains 13 residues. Germline values: CDR1 LNHDA, CDR2 SQIVND (reference sequence). Trimming took 6 bases from V and 6 from J; bases not matched to a gene: 6. CDR3 coding DNA: TGTGCCAGTAGCCCGGACAGGGAGGCTGAAGCTTTCTTT. Its translation is CASSPDREAEAFF.

The gene calls are TRBV19 and TRBJ2-7, with 7 bases matching TRBD1. The CDR3 has 13 residues. Germline V CDR1 and CDR2: LNHDA, SQIVND (reference sequence). V lost 4 bases, J lost 8 bases, and 8 bases stayed unmatched. The CDR3 region has the DNA TGTGCCAGTAGTAGGGACAGAAGTTACCAGCAGTACTTC. Its translation is CASSRDRSYQQYF.